Sequencing of this T cell receptor beta chain was carried out in a study of T cell responses to AZD1222 COVID-19 vaccine. Looking at the study overall: Combined were second doses at about 4 or about 12 weeks. Study findings and constraints: Repertoire samples came only from after the peak T cell response.

Assay: immunoSEQ multiplex PCR; the TCRdb copy retains only in-frame clones and omits some. The table records 150,000 or so clones, 80% to 95% of them present only once. Concerning this clone itself: The target antigen is unknown.

The germline V gene has CDR1 SGHAT and CDR2 FQNNGV. V trimming: 4 bases; J trimming: 7 bases; junction bases outside the gene matches: 7. The CDR3 runs 14 residues. The sample was peripheral blood, taken on day 0 of AZD1222 vaccination. The chain joins TRBV11-2 to TRBJ1-1; 9 bases line up with TRBD1. This clonotype originated in an adult in good health. The CDR3 here is CASSSLTGGSEAFF. In nucleotides, the CDR3 is TGTGCCAGCAGCTCCCTCACAGGGGGCAGTGAAGCTTTCTTT.